This T cell receptor beta chain derives from a study of control samples from healthy donors and cancer patients. Sequencing used immunoSEQ multiplex PCR; TCRdb keeps in-frame clones, though not all of them. This sample has approximately 210,000 clones, with roughly nine tenths found just once. Germline assignment: CDR1 SGHRS and CDR2 YFSETQ. The length of the CDR3 is 15 residues. The V end lost 2 bases, the J end lost 1 base, and 12 bases lay between the germline ends. This sequence originates from a young man in good health. The chain couples TRBV5-1 to TRBJ1-1; D is unresolved. The sequenced sample consisted of blood. CDR3 bases: TGCGCCAGCAGCTTTAATCAGGTGGGGAACACTGAAGCTTTCTTT. Amino acid sequence: CASSFNQVGNTEAFF. Based on the CDR3 plus reference TRBV5-1 and TRBJ1-1, the full variable domain is KAGVTQTPRYLIKTRGQQVTLSCSPISGHRSVSWYQQTPGQGLQFLFEYFSETQRNKGNFPGRFSGRQFSNSRSEMNVSTLELGDSALYLCASSFNQVGNTEAFFGQGTRLTVV.